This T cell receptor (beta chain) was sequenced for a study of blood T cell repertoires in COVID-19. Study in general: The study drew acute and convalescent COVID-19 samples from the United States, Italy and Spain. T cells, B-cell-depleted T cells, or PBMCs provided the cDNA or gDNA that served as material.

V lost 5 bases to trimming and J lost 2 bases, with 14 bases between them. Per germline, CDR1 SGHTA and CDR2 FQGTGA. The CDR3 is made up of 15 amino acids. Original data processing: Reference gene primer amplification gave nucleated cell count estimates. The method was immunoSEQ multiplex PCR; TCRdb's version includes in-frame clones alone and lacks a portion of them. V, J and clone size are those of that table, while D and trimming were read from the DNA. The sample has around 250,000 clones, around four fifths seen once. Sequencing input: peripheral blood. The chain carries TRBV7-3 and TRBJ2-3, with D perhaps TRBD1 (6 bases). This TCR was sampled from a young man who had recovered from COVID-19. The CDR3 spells CASSLVGANTDTQYF. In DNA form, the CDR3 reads TGTGCCAGCAGCCTAGTGGGGGCCAACACAGATACGCAGTATTTT.